What follows are 2 T cell receptor beta chains derived from one specimen sequenced in a study of T cells after yellow fever vaccination. TCRdb re-analysed the 5' RACE reads in MiXCR, keeping a single row per CDR3 protein. The repertoire consists of about 260,000 distinct CDR3 sequences, with 10% to 15% occurring once and the leading ten covering roughly 0.5%. Source: CD4+ T cells sorted from PBMCs, taken 45 days after the yellow fever booster vaccination. These receptors were obtained from a man aged 25-45 years who received the YFV17D yellow fever vaccine.

This chain links TRBV9 with TRBJ2-7; D may be TRBD1 (5 bases). The CDR3 is 15 residues long. Trimming took 0 bases from V and 2 from J, leaving 12 bases between them. Looked up from germline, CDR1 is SGDLS and CDR2 is YYNGEE. This chain's CDR3 is CASSVGPGIPYEQYF. The CDR3 coding sequence is TGTGCCAGCAGCGTAGGTCCAGGGATACCCTACGAGCAGTACTTC.

The chain has TRBV20-1 and TRBJ2-5; unclear D gene. V was shortened by 0 bases and J by 4 bases, with 12 bases between the two germline ends. Germline values: CDR1 DFQATT, CDR2 SNEGSKA (reference sequence). CDR3 length: 14 amino acids. The CDR3, as DNA: TGCAGTGCTAGAGATGAACCGGGTGGAGAGACCCAGTACTTC. Translating it yields CSARDEPGGETQYF.